This T cell receptor beta chain appears in the sequencing data of a study of vaccination and CD4 T cells after COVID-19. Overall study context: Cells received overlapping spike peptides from SARS-CoV-2, HCoV-NL63, HCoV-OC43 and HCoV-229E as stimulation. Overall study findings and caveats: Convalescent patients showed a median around 90% of reactive clones that were seen only post-vaccination.

This clonotype was seen a handful of times. The antigen is not known. Treatment of the sample: 10-day PBMC culture with coronavirus spike peptide pools or control peptides (ViraFEST assay). Prior to the COVID-19 pandemic (2011-2018), the unexposed donor's CD4+ T cells were collected. ViraFEST sequenced TCRs after peptide-pool expansion of antigen-specific T cells. V shed 6 bases, J shed 4 bases, and the junction held 11 bases outside the gene matches. Germline-derived CDR1 and CDR2 are DFQATT and SNEGSKA (reference sequence). The CDR3 totals 15 residues. Cultured CD4+ T cells had their DNA profiled by the Oncomine TCR Beta short-read assay. Genomic DNA was drawn out of CD4+ T cells grown in culture. TCRdb analysed the PCR reads with MiXCR anew, one entry per CDR3 protein. The sample yields 8,400 or so distinct CDR3 sequences, 45% seen once.

The chain combines TRBV20-1 with TRBJ2-3, with 9 bases identical to TRBD1. This clonotype was sampled from a human donor in good health. The material sequenced was CD4+ T cells from blood, cultured in vitro. In DNA form, the CDR3 reads TGCAGTGCAGCACCGGGACAGGGAAGGCCAGATACGCAGTATTTT. This sequence encodes CSAAPGQGRPDTQYF.